Listed below are T cell receptor beta chains from one sample, sequenced in a study of CD8 T cells in ankylosing spondylitis. TCRdb reanalysed the 5' RACE reads using MiXCR and keeps one entry per CDR3 protein. The repertoire holds around 150,000 distinct CDR3 sequences, with about 17% as singletons. Material for sequencing was blood, either unsorted or a sorted T cell fraction (not recorded which). The receptors were gathered from a male donor with ankylosing spondylitis or in good health (not recorded which). Both conserved end residues are part of each CDR3. Each record gives: clone size, J gene, D gene, V gene, CDR3 DNA, CDR3 protein. D genes are given only for firm matches. The listing skips clone size in some rows; elsewhere it reads once, few, many or a size class.

-,TRBJ2-1,-,TRBV5-1,TGCGCCAGCAGCACCCCCGCACTTGGGGGAGGACATGAGCAGTTCTTC,CASSTPALGGGHEQFF
few,TRBJ2-2,-,TRBV5-8,TGTGCCAGCAGCTTGGACGTCGCAGGGAACGGGGAGCTGTTTTTT,CASSLDVAGNGELFF
many,TRBJ2-7,-,TRBV18,TGTGCCAGCTCACGTTACAGCGATCGAACCTACGAGCAGTACTTC,CASSRYSDRTYEQYF
many,TRBJ1-5,-,TRBV7-2,TGTGCCAGCAGCGCCGGGGGCAGCCGCAATCAGCCCCAGCATTTT,CASSAGGSRNQPQHF
-,TRBJ2-7,TRBD1,TRBV12-3/TRBV12-4,TGTGCCAGCAGCCGACAGGGGGCGATCTACGAGCAGTACTTC,CASSRQGAIYEQYF
-,TRBJ1-2,-,TRBV7-9,TGTGCCAGCAGCTTAGGTGCGGCAGGAGGCTACACCTTC,CASSLGAAGGYTF
-,TRBJ1-6,-,TRBV20-1,TGCAGTGCTGGGGGCAGGGACTCACCCCTCCACTTT,CSAGGRDSPLHF
-,TRBJ1-1,TRBD1,TRBV27,TGTGCCAGCAGTTGGGACAGGGGGCTGGGCACTGAAGCTTTCTTT,CASSWDRGLGTEAFF
many,TRBJ2-2,-,TRBV5-1,TGCGCCAGCAGCTCGTCAGACAGACCCCTCGGCGGGGAGCTGTTTTTT,CASSSSDRPLGGELFF
-,TRBJ1-3,TRBD1,TRBV2,TGTGCCAGCTGTTTACGGACAGGGACTTCGGTCGCTGGAAACACCATATATTTT,CASCLRTGTSVAGNTIYF
few,TRBJ2-7,TRBD2,TRBV6-5,TGTGCCAGCAGTTTAGGGGCGGGAGACTCCTACGAGCAGTACTTC,CASSLGAGDSYEQYF
few,TRBJ2-2,TRBD2,TRBV4-2,TGTGCCAGCAGCCGCCTTCTGGGACTAGAAGGGAACACCGGGGAGCTGTTTTTT,CASSRLLGLEGNTGELFF
few,TRBJ1-6,-,TRBV20-1,TGCAGTGCTAATCGGGACTCTCCCGTGGGCTCACCCCTCCACTTT,CSANRDSPVGSPLHF
many,TRBJ1-4,-,TRBV5-1,TGCGCCAGCAGCTCGGGGATGCCAGGGCTTCTTGAAAAACTGTTTTTT,CASSSGMPGLLEKLFF
few,TRBJ2-5,-,TRBV5-6,TGTGCCAGCAGCTTGGCTTTGGTAGAGACCCAGTACTTC,CASSLALVETQYF
-,TRBJ2-1,-,TRBV12-3/TRBV12-4,TGTGCCAGCATAGTTGACCAATCCTACAATGAGCAGTTCTTC,CASIVDQSYNEQFF
-,TRBJ1-1,-,TRBV5-1,TGCGCCAGCAGCCCGGGGACGGTAGCGATTACCGCTGAAGCTTTCTTT,CASSPGTVAITAEAFF
many,TRBJ1-2,TRBD1,TRBV27,TGTGCCAGCAGTCCCGGGACAGGGATTGGGTACTATGGCTACACCTTC,CASSPGTGIGYYGYTF
-,TRBJ2-1,TRBD2,TRBV12-3/TRBV12-4,TGTGCCAGCAGTTCGAAGATAGCGGGCAGCTCCTACAATGAGCAGTTCTTC,CASSSKIAGSSYNEQFF
-,TRBJ2-2,TRBD2,TRBV28,TGTGCCAGCAGTTTACCACACATAGCGGGAGGCCCCGGGGAGCTGTTTTTT,CASSLPHIAGGPGELFF
many,TRBJ2-3,-,TRBV27,TGTGCCAGCAGTTTTTTCCAGCTGTCTGATACGCAGTATTTT,CASSFFQLSDTQYF
few,TRBJ2-7,-,TRBV3-1,TGTGCCAGCAGCCCCTCAGTTACCGCCGAGCAGTACTTC,CASSPSVTAEQYF
few,TRBJ2-2,-,TRBV20-1,TGCAGTGGGGCGGGAACGAACACCGGGGAGCTGTTTTTT,CSGAGTNTGELFF
-,TRBJ1-5,-,TRBV18,TGTGCCAGCTCACCTACGGCCCAGCCCCAGCATTTT,CASSPTAQPQHF
many,TRBJ1-1,TRBD1,TRBV5-1,TGCGCCAGCAGCGGAAAGGGACTGGACAGGGGTCCTCCCAACACTGAAGCTTTCTTT,CASSGKGLDRGPPNTEAFF
many,TRBJ1-2,-,TRBV5-1,TGCGCCAGCAGCTTGTACGGCTCGGATATTGGCTACACCTTC,CASSLYGSDIGYTF
-,TRBJ1-1,-,TRBV28,TGTGCCAGTAGCCCTTCCCCGGGGGTGGGGAACACTGAAGCTTTCTTT,CASSPSPGVGNTEAFF
few,TRBJ2-2,TRBD2,TRBV20-1,TGCAGTGCTAGAGACGGGAGGCTGAACGCCGGGGAGCTGTTTTTT,CSARDGRLNAGELFF
many,TRBJ2-5,TRBD2,TRBV9,TGTGCCAGCAGCGTTACGACTAGCGCGGCAGAGACCCAGTACTTC,CASSVTTSAAETQYF
many,TRBJ1-5,-,TRBV19,TGTGCCAGTAACCCTAATGAGGGTAGCCAGCCCCAGCATTTT,CASNPNEGSQPQHF
-,TRBJ2-3,-,TRBV20-1,TGCAGTGCTAGAGATAGAACAGGGCCTGCAGATACGCAGTATTTT,CSARDRTGPADTQYF
-,TRBJ2-1,-,TRBV6-8,TGTGCCAGCAGCCCTAGGGGAAGCTCCTACAATGAGCAGTTCTTC,CASSPRGSSYNEQFF
many,TRBJ2-3,TRBD2,TRBV7-3,TGTGCCAGCAGCTTAGGACCCAAAGGGACTAGCGGGAGTAGCTCTACGCAGTATTTT,CASSLGPKGTSGSSSTQYF
-,TRBJ2-4,-,TRBV9,TGTGCCAGCAGACCCCAAACTCTTCACGGGAGTAGTGCCAAAAACATTCAGTACTTC,CASRPQTLHGSSAKNIQYF
many,TRBJ2-2,-,TRBV5-1,TGCGCCAGCACGTCAACGAACACCGGGGAGCTGTTTTTT,CASTSTNTGELFF
many,TRBJ2-7,-,TRBV6-5,TGTGCCAGCAGTTTTAGTAGCGGTTCCTACGAGCAGTACTTC,CASSFSSGSYEQYF
many,TRBJ2-6,-,TRBV29-1,TGCAGCGTTGGTCAGACCTCTGGGGCCAACGTCCTGACTTTC,CSVGQTSGANVLTF
many,TRBJ2-1,-,TRBV4-1,TGCGCCAGCAGCCAAGGAGGGCTAGCCCCAACAAATGAGCAGTTCTTC,CASSQGGLAPTNEQFF
few,TRBJ1-1,-,TRBV29-1,TGCAGCGTTGAGATAACGGGGAAGGGATCCGAAGCTTTCTTT,CSVEITGKGSEAFF
many,TRBJ1-1,-,TRBV5-1,TGCGCCAGCAGCTTTTACAGGGCCATGAACACTGAAGCTTTCTTT,CASSFYRAMNTEAFF
many,TRBJ2-7,-,TRBV5-1,TGCGCCAGCAGTTTCCTAGGAGACGGATCCTACGAGCAGTACTTC,CASSFLGDGSYEQYF
few,TRBJ1-2,-,TRBV29-1,TGCAGCGTTGAAGATCGCGGGGGTGGCTACACCTTC,CSVEDRGGGYTF
few,TRBJ2-1,TRBD2,TRBV24-1,TGTGCCACCATTTCCTCTAGCGGGAAGGCAGATGAGCAGTTCTTC,CATISSSGKADEQFF
-,TRBJ1-5,TRBD1,TRBV4-1,TGCGCCAGCAGCCAAGAGATAGGGACAGGGCATCAGCCCCAGCATTTT,CASSQEIGTGHQPQHF
few,TRBJ2-6,TRBD2,TRBV24-1,TGTGCCACCAGTGATCGGGGGGGGCCCGGCGGGGCCAACGTCCTGACTTTC,CATSDRGGPGGANVLTF
many,TRBJ2-2,-,TRBV14,TGTGCCAGCAGCCGAGCCGGGACCACACCCGGGGAGCTGTTTTTT,CASSRAGTTPGELFF
many,TRBJ2-1,TRBD2,TRBV5-1,TGCGCCAGCAGCCCTGTTGGACTAGCGGTTGAGCAGTTCTTC,CASSPVGLAVEQFF
few,TRBJ1-5,TRBD1,TRBV7-2,TGTGCCAGCAGCTTAGCGGCAGGGGGTGGCCCCCAGCATTTT,CASSLAAGGGPQHF
-,TRBJ1-1,-,TRBV5-1,TGCGCCAGCATGGAACAGGGACGGTGGGAAGCTTTCTTT,CASMEQGRWEAFF
many,TRBJ1-1,-,TRBV5-1,TGCGCCAGCAGCTTAGACAGGTCGATGAACACTGAAGCTTTCTTT,CASSLDRSMNTEAFF
few,TRBJ2-5,-,TRBV20-1,TGCAGTGCCAAAGCGACACAGCAAGAGACCCAGTACTTC,CSAKATQQETQYF
many,TRBJ2-2,-,TRBV5-1,TGCGCCAGCAGCTTGGCTTTAGGGCCCCCGAACACCGGGGAGCTGTTTTTT,CASSLALGPPNTGELFF
few,TRBJ2-2,-,TRBV28,TGTGCCAGCAGTTTCGACGGGCCCCCTAAAACCGGGGAGCTGTTTTTT,CASSFDGPPKTGELFF
many,TRBJ2-7,TRBD2,TRBV20-1,TGCAGTGCTAGAGGGGCAATAGCGGGATCCTACGAGCAGTACTTC,CSARGAIAGSYEQYF